This note documents a single T cell receptor beta chain sequence. The sample originates from a study of OX40 agonist ivuxolimab in advanced cancers. Generated by immunoSEQ multiplex PCR, the TCRdb table keeps only in-frame clones and is missing some. The table has tens of thousands of clones, 84% seen once. The input for sequencing was CD4+ or CD8+ T cells sorted from blood, taken in a trial of the OX40 agonist ivuxolimab. This TCR derives from an adult with an advanced solid tumor such as melanoma, head and neck, liver or kidney cancer.

As DNA, the CDR3 is TGTGCCAGCAGCTTGGCCATCGTAGGGGGGAACGGGGAGCTGTTTTTT. Protein product: CASSLAIVGGNGELFF. V gene TRBV5-4 combines with J gene TRBJ2-2; D is possibly TRBD1 or TRBD2 (6 bases each). Germline lookup yields CDR1 SGHNT and CDR2 YYREEE (reference sequence). There are 16 residues in the CDR3. Trimming removed 0 bases at V and 7 bases at J, with 16 bases between.